Each of the 29 T cell receptor beta chains below was sequenced from the same sample in a study of control samples from healthy donors and cancer patients. TCRdb keeps only in-frame clones here, not all; method: immunoSEQ multiplex PCR. The sample has more than 150,000 clones, approximately 95% seen once. The sequencing input was blood. All receptors come from a young man in good health.

This clone appeared a few times. This chain connects TRBV28 to TRBJ1-5; 7 positions match TRBD1. The germline V gene encodes CDR1 MDHEN and CDR2 SYDVKM. This CDR3 has 15 residues. After removal of 2 bases from V and 4 bases from J, the junction contained 5 bases not matched to a gene. The CDR3 DNA reads as TGTGCCAGCAGTTTAGAGGGGGCTGGTAATCAGCCCCAGCATTTT. It translates to CASSLEGAGNQPQHF.

The genes are TRBV6-5 and TRBJ2-3; perhaps D is TRBD1 or TRBD2 (6 bases each). V was shortened by 7 bases and J by 0 bases, with 8 bases between the two germline ends. CDR3 size: 13 residues. The germline V gene has CDR1 MNHEY and CDR2 SVGAGI. The CDR3 here is CASTGASTDTQYF. DNA of the CDR3: TGTGCCAGCACGGGGGCAAGCACAGATACGCAGTATTTT.

The genes are TRBV2 and TRBJ2-3, with D perhaps TRBD1 or TRBD2 (5 bases each). V lost 6 bases and J lost 2, with 12 bases in between. The CDR3 has 14 residues. The germline CDR1 and CDR2 sequences are SNHLY and FYNNEI. The CDR3 loop reads CASRQPGHTDTQYF. In DNA form, the CDR3 reads TGTGCCAGCAGACAGCCGGGGCACACAGATACGCAGTATTTT.

This clone was found once. This chain connects TRBV3-1 (or the pseudogene TRBV3-2) to TRBJ2-3; D call uncertain. The V end was cut by 1 base, the J end by 6 bases, with 5 bases between. This CDR3 region has 12 residues. Germline values: CDR1 LGHDT, CDR2 YNNKEL (reference sequence). This CDR3 is CASSQVDDTQYF. The CDR3, as DNA: TGTGCCAGCAGCCAAGTCGACGATACGCAGTATTTT.

CDR3 in amino acids: CASSPYGGNTGELFF. CDR3 nucleotides: TGTGCCAGCTCACCCTACGGGGGGAACACCGGGGAGCTGTTTTTT. The chain joins TRBV18 to TRBJ2-2; perhaps TRBD2 as D (6 bases). Germline V gene lookup returns CDR1 KGHSH and CDR2 LQKENI. The V end lost 3 bases, the J end lost 1 base, and 9 bases lay between the germline ends. The CDR3 runs 15 residues. Using reference TRBV18 and TRBJ2-2 for the parts outside the CDR3, the full variable domain is NAGVMQNPRHLVRRRGQEARLRCSPMKGHSHVYWYRQLPEEGLKFMVYLQKENIIDESGMPKERFSAEFPKEGPSILRIQQVVRGDSAAYFCASSPYGGNTGELFFGEGSRLTVL.

CDR3 bases: TGCGCCAGCAGCTTGGGACAGGGGATTCGGGGGAGCACTGAAGCTTTCTTT. Its translation: CASSLGQGIRGSTEAFF. The chain employs TRBV5-1 and TRBJ1-1; 8 nucleotides agree with TRBD1. Germline V gives CDR1 SGHRS, CDR2 YFSETQ. The V and J ends lost 0 bases and 4 bases, in that order; junction bases with no gene match: 11. The CDR3 is 17 amino acids.

V and J are TRBV7-8 and TRBJ1-2; D remains ambiguous. Deletions cut 6 bases from V and 1 base from J, with 12 bases between. The CDR3 is 14 residues long. From germline, CDR1 is SGHVS and CDR2 FQNEAQ. CDR3 coding DNA: TGTGCCAGCAGAGCCGGGGTCGATAACTATGGCTACACCTTC. Translated, it gives CASRAGVDNYGYTF.

The chain uses TRBV4-2 and TRBJ1-2; the D is unclear. Germline V gene lookup returns CDR1 LGHNA and CDR2 YNFKEQ. The V end lost 3 bases, the J end lost 3 bases, and 23 bases lay between the germline ends. The CDR3 contains 18 residues. Here the CDR3 DNA reads TGTGCCAGCAGCCAGGTACTTGGACCCCCCGTGAGTGACTATGGCTACACCTTC. Translated: CASSQVLGPPVSDYGYTF.

In DNA, the CDR3 is TGTGCCAGCAGGGAGAGGGGGCCTGGGGCCAACGTCCTGACTTTC. Amino acids: CASRERGPGANVLTF. The chain has TRBV2 and TRBJ2-6; 7 bases are shared with TRBD1. CDR1 is SNHLY, CDR2 FYNNEI, per germline. V shed 6 bases and J 2 bases; nucleotides not matched to a gene: 4. This CDR3 is 15 amino acids long.

The genes are TRBV13 and TRBJ1-1; D unresolved. The CDR3 sequence is 14 residues long. V lost 2 bases to trimming and J lost 7 bases, with 14 bases between them. Germline lookup yields CDR1 PRHDT and CDR2 FYEKMQ (reference sequence). CDR3 DNA: TGTGCCAGCAGCTTAATGAGTAAGGGAAGTGAAGCTTTCTTT. This gives the protein CASSLMSKGSEAFF.

CDR3 protein: CASSLDAGGNTEAFF. The CDR3 coding sequence is TGTGCCAGCAGCTTAGACGCAGGGGGGAACACTGAAGCTTTCTTT. This chain uses TRBV11-3 with TRBJ1-1; 7 nucleotides line up with TRBD1. Germline CDR1 reads SGHNT; CDR2 reads YENEEA. CDR3 length: 15 amino acids. V lost 0 bases, J lost 1 base, and 2 bases stayed unmatched. Using reference TRBV11-3 and TRBJ1-1 for the parts outside the CDR3, the full variable domain is EAGVVQSPRYKIIEKKQPVAFWCNPISGHNTLYWYLQNLGQGPELLIRYENEEAVDDSQLPKDRFSAERLKGVDSTLKIQPAELGDSAVYLCASSLDAGGNTEAFFGQGTRLTVV.

J is TRBJ2-7 and V is TRBV6-2 or TRBV6-3, with D tentatively TRBD1 (5 bases). Germline CDR1 reads MNHEY; CDR2 reads SVGEGT. The V end was cut by 5 bases, the J end by 0 bases, with 20 bases between. This CDR3 has 17 amino acids. The DNA for the CDR3 is TGTGCCAGCAGTAACCCTCATTCGCAGGGTCTCTCCTACGAGCAGTACTTC. Translation: CASSNPHSQGLSYEQYF.

The gene calls are TRBV2 and TRBJ1-6; no reliable D call. Germline values: CDR1 SNHLY, CDR2 FYNNEI. The CDR3 is made up of 13 amino acids. Trimming took 4 bases from V and 7 from J, leaving 8 bases between them. The CDR3 coding sequence is TGTGCCAGCAGTGGGGCGCGCAATTCACCCCTCCACTTT. Translation gives CASSGARNSPLHF.

V is TRBV24-1 and J is TRBJ1-5; the D is unclear. V was shortened by 6 bases and J by 0 bases, with 14 bases between the two germline ends. In germline, CDR1 is KGHDR, CDR2 SFDVKD. The CDR3 is 16 amino acids. The CDR3 protein is CATSPSYEYSNQPQHF. DNA for the CDR3: TGTGCCACCAGTCCCAGTTACGAGTATAGCAATCAGCCCCAGCATTTT.

This sequence joins TRBV14 and TRBJ2-7; perhaps TRBD1 as D (6 bases). The CDR3 length is 14 residues. Germline V gives CDR1 SGHDN, CDR2 FVKESK. V was shortened by 4 bases and J by 5 bases, with 15 bases between the two germline ends. This CDR3 is CASSLFLQGNEQYF. In DNA form, the CDR3 reads TGTGCCAGCAGCCTATTTTTACAGGGTAACGAGCAGTACTTC.

V usage is TRBV7-3 and J usage is TRBJ1-4, with D perhaps TRBD1 (6 bases). Germline V gene data show CDR1 as SGHTA and CDR2 as FQGTGA. This CDR3 is 16 amino acids long. The V gene lost 2 bases and the J gene lost 0 bases, with 10 bases spanning the gap. In DNA form, the CDR3 reads TGTGCCAGCAGCTTACGGGGGCAGGCAACTAATGAAAAACTGTTTTTT. It codes for CASSLRGQATNEKLFF.

The chain combines TRBV27 with TRBJ1-3; 8 bases line up with TRBD1. V shed 5 bases, J shed 0 bases, and the junction held 0 bases outside the gene matches. The CDR3 runs to 14 residues. Per the germline V gene, CDR1 is MNHEY and CDR2 is SMNVEV (reference sequence). CDR3 region: CASSTGGSGNTIYF. The DNA of the CDR3 is TGTGCCAGCAGTACAGGGGGCTCTGGAAACACCATATATTTT.

The genes are TRBV23-1 and TRBJ2-7, with 7 bases identical to TRBD1. TRBV23-1 is given ORF status, its function remaining uncertain. V was pared by 0 bases and J by 3 bases, with 11 bases of the junction left unmatched. The CDR3 is made up of 17 amino acids. Here the CDR3 reads CASSQSAQGTTSYEQYF. In nucleotides, the CDR3 is TGCGCCAGCAGTCAATCCGCACAGGGGACGACGAGCTACGAGCAGTACTTC.

V is TRBV12-5 and J is TRBJ1-6, with TRBD1 matching 7 bases. The length of the CDR3 is 17 residues. With 3 bases clipped from V and 8 bases from J, the junction kept 13 bases outside the gene matches. Germline V lookup: CDR1 LGHNT, CDR2 FRNRAP. The CDR3 here is CASGFPSGDRPYSPLHF. The CDR3 DNA follows: TGTGCTAGTGGTTTCCCGTCCGGGGACAGACCTTATTCACCCCTCCACTTT.

Here the CDR3 reads CASSPDPGRRNTEAFF. CDR3 coding DNA: TGTGCCAGCAGCCCAGACCCCGGGAGGCGGAACACTGAAGCTTTCTTT. The chain recombines TRBV13 with TRBJ1-1, with no clear D. CDR1 PRHDT and CDR2 FYEKMQ come from the germline V gene (reference sequence). Trimming shortened V by 5 bases and J by 1 base, and 17 bases separated the two germline ends. The CDR3 sequence is 16 residues long. The full variable domain, completed using reference TRBV13 and TRBJ1-1, is AAGVIQSPRHLIKEKRETATLKCYPIPRHDTVYWYQQGPGQDPQFLISFYEKMQSDKGSIPDRFSAQQFSDYHSELNMSSLELGDSALYFCASSPDPGRRNTEAFFGQGTRLTVV.

This rearrangement joins TRBV30 to TRBJ1-1; D might be TRBD1 (5 bases). The CDR3 sequence is 13 residues long. Trimming shortened V by 2 bases and J by 4 bases, and 11 bases separated the two germline ends. Germline loops: CDR1 GTSNPN, CDR2 SVGIG (reference sequence). Here the CDR3 reads CAWSRGGVTEAFF. The CDR3, as DNA: TGTGCCTGGAGTAGGGGCGGGGTCACTGAAGCTTTCTTT.

The chain employs TRBV5-5 and TRBJ1-5; TRBD1 might be the D (5 bases). CDR1 and CDR2 (germline): SGHKS, YYEKEE (reference sequence). With 3 bases removed from V and 5 bases from J, the gap between germline ends came to 15 bases. The CDR3 covers 15 residues. The DNA for the CDR3 is TGTGCCAGCAGCTACGGGACGAACAGAGATCAGCCCCAGCATTTT. It is translated as CASSYGTNRDQPQHF. Complete variable domain (other parts from reference TRBV5-5 and TRBJ1-5): DAGVTQSPTHLIKTRGQQVTLRCSPISGHKSVSWYQQVLGQGPQFIFQYYEKEERGRGNFPDRFSARQFPNYSSELNVNALLLGDSALYLCASSYGTNRDQPQHFGDGTRLSIL.

This clone has more than one count but fewer than ten. The chain has TRBV6-5 and TRBJ2-7, with TRBD1 matching over 11 bases. V was clipped by 4 bases and J by 0 bases; unmatched bases: 5. The CDR3 covers 16 residues. Germline CDR1 reads MNHEY; CDR2 reads SVGAGI. In nucleotides, the CDR3 is TGTGCCAGCAGTTTATCCGGGACAGGGGGCTCCTACGAGCAGTACTTC. Protein product: CASSLSGTGGSYEQYF.

This clone is a singleton in its sample. The V and J genes are TRBV5-6 and TRBJ2-1, with D tentatively TRBD2 (5 bases). Germline V gene lookup returns CDR1 SGHDT and CDR2 YYEEEE. Trimming pared 2 bases from V and 10 bases from J, leaving 19 bases between. This CDR3 is built from 15 residues. In DNA form, the CDR3 reads TGTGCCAGCAGCTTAAGGACGGGGTCCCCAGTGGAGCAGTTCTTC. It translates to CASSLRTGSPVEQFF.

The rearrangement joins TRBV28 to TRBJ1-1; TRBD1 is a possible D gene (6 bases). The CDR3 consists of 13 residues. Germline values: CDR1 MDHEN, CDR2 SYDVKM. The germline V and J ends were trimmed by 3 bases and 4 bases, with 9 bases remaining between them. The CDR3 loop is CASSFAGATEAFF. The CDR3 region has the DNA TGTGCCAGCAGTTTTGCAGGGGCCACTGAAGCTTTCTTT.

This clone came up once. The chain links TRBV28 to TRBJ1-3, with D unresolved. Trimming left V 2 bases short and J 8 bases short, with 16 bases between. CDR1 and CDR2 (germline): MDHEN, SYDVKM. There are 15 residues in the CDR3. The CDR3 nucleotides are TGTGCCAGCAGTTTAGCTAGGGTTATGGAAGACACCATATATTTT. Translating gives CASSLARVMEDTIYF.

The chain joins TRBV7-9 to TRBJ1-3, with D possibly matching TRBD1 (5 bases). Germline V gene lookup returns CDR1 SEHNR and CDR2 FQNEAQ (reference sequence). The CDR3 spans 16 residues. Deletions cut 4 bases from V and 0 bases from J, with 13 bases between. The CDR3 loop reads CASSSGLGSSGNTIYF. CDR3 DNA: TGTGCCAGCAGCTCGGGACTCGGATCCTCTGGAAACACCATATATTTT.

J is TRBJ1-3 and V is TRBV30; no clear D gene. V was trimmed by 1 base and J by 3 bases, leaving 13 bases between them. The CDR3 covers 15 residues. CDR1 is GTSNPN, CDR2 SVGIG, per germline (reference sequence). The CDR3 DNA reads as TGTGCCTGGAGTGCCCCTACATTGGGTGGAAACACCATATATTTT. Amino acid sequence: CAWSAPTLGGNTIYF.

J is TRBJ2-1 and V is TRBV10-1; 11 nucleotides align to TRBD1. The CDR3 is 17 residues long. The ends lost 5 bases at V and 8 bases at J; junction bases unmatched: 14. The V gene's germline CDR1 is WNHNN and CDR2 SYGVQD (reference sequence). The DNA of the CDR3 is TGCGCCAGCAGTCCTCTTACATTGGGACAGGGGGGGGATGAGCAGTTCTTC. This gives the protein CASSPLTLGQGGDEQFF.